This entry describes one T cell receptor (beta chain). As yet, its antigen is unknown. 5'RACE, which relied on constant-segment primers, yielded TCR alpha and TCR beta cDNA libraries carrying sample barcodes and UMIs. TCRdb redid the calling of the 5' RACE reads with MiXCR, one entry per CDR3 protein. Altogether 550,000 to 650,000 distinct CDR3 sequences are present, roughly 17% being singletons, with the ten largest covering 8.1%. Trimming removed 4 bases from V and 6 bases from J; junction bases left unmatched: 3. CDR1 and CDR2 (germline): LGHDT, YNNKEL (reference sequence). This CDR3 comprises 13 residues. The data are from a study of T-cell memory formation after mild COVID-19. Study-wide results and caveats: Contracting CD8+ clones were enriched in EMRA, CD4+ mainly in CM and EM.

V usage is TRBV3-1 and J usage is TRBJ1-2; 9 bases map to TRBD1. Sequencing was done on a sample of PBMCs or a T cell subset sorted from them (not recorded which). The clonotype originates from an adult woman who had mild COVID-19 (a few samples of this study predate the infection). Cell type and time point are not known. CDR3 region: CASSRGQGDGYTF. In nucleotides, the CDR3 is TGTGCCAGCAGCCGGGGACAGGGTGATGGCTACACCTTC.